The T cell receptor (beta chain) described here comes from a study of shared clonotypes between healthy human individuals. Some clones are missing from TCRdb's copy, which holds only in-frame ones; the method was immunoSEQ multiplex PCR. The table shows a few hundred thousand clones, with about 97% occurring only once. The CDR3 has 12 residues. Trimming cost V 1 base and J 7 bases, with 9 bases left between them. The germline gives CDR1 SGHRS, CDR2 YFSETQ. Material: naive CD4+ T cells sorted from blood. Documented subset: CD45RA+ positively selected. The V gene is TRBV5-1, the J gene TRBJ2-7; maybe TRBD1 (6 bases). This clonotype originated in a woman aged 25 to 39 in good health. CDR3 residues: CASSLHGQEQYF. DNA for the CDR3: TGCGCCAGCAGCTTGCACGGACAGGAGCAGTACTTC. Based on the CDR3 plus reference TRBV5-1 and TRBJ2-7, the full variable domain is KAGVTQTPRYLIKTRGQQVTLSCSPISGHRSVSWYQQTPGQGLQFLFEYFSETQRNKGNFPGRFSGRQFSNSRSEMNVSTLELGDSALYLCASSLHGQEQYFGPGTRLTVT.